The present entry profiles one T cell receptor (beta chain) with its context. As yet, its antigen is unknown. V lost 0 bases to trimming and J lost 6 bases, with 9 bases between them. CDR1 is ENHRY, CDR2 SYGVKD, per germline. The length of the CDR3 is 14 residues. These data originate in a study of blood T cells in healthy people across ages. Study background: Template switching retrieved approximately one barcoded beta molecule for each two T cells.

Study-level findings and limits: Estimated diversity that came from one million T cells was considered an underestimate. PBMCs went unsorted, and a conclusive naive versus antigen-experienced comparison was therefore prevented.

Alongside a J-beta primer mix, a sample-barcoded 5' primer served in a second PCR lasting roughly 7 to 12 cycles. Tags on each cDNA molecule came from a template-switch adaptor with 12 random nucleotides. TCRdb re-called the 5' RACE reads with MiXCR, one entry per CDR3 protein. The data show 920,000 or so distinct CDR3 sequences, roughly 45% seen once. Sequencing was carried out using blood. The chain employs TRBV10-3 and TRBJ1-5; no clear D gene. This sequence was found in a woman aged 55-70 years in good health. CDR3 residues: CAISESGSFQPQHF. Here the CDR3 DNA reads TGTGCCATCAGTGAGTCGGGCAGCTTTCAGCCCCAGCATTTT.